This TCR beta chain was documented in a study of OX40 agonist ivuxolimab in advanced cancers. With baseline, cycle 4 day 1, and cycle 7 day 1 as timepoints, blood was sampled. The CDR3 runs 19 residues. Germline lookup yields CDR1 SEHNR and CDR2 FQNEAQ (reference sequence). V gave up 1 base and J gave up 3 bases; unmatched junction bases: 12. Sequencing used immunoSEQ multiplex PCR; TCRdb keeps in-frame clones, though not all of them. The profile shows tens of thousands of clones, almost 90% of them singletons. V gene TRBV7-9 combines with J gene TRBJ2-6; 7 nucleotides align to TRBD1. The source was CD4+ or CD8+ T cells sorted from blood, collected in a trial of the OX40 agonist ivuxolimab. This TCR came from an adult with an advanced solid tumor such as melanoma, head and neck, liver or kidney cancer. The CDR3 loop is CASSLGGQASFLGANVLTF. In DNA, the CDR3 is TGTGCCAGCAGCTTAGGTGGACAGGCGTCGTTCCTTGGGGCCAACGTCCTGACTTTC.